This T cell receptor beta chain derives from a study of cytomegalovirus exposure and HLA in healthy donors. Study results and limitations: According to the study, approximately 150 TCR beta chains were cytomegalovirus-associated. Through in vitro validation, a few CMV-associated chains were shown to be specific for CMV antigens.

Worth noting for this clone: The antigen is undetermined.

Sequenced by immunoSEQ multiplex PCR; TCRdb stores in-frame clones only, minus some. The repertoire consists of tens of thousands of clones, with around nine tenths occurring once and the leading ten covering approximately 4.2%. Between the trimmed V and J ends, which lost 1 base and 3 bases, there was a span of 12 bases. The CDR3 has 15 amino acids. Germline CDR1 LGHNA, CDR2 YSLEER. Sequencing was carried out using PBMCs. The sequence derives from a woman under 30 in good health and CMV-seropositive. The gene calls are TRBV4-3 and TRBJ1-1; tentatively, D is TRBD1 (6 bases). The CDR3 DNA reads TGCGCCAGCAGCCAAGTAGGGAGACAGGACACTGAAGCTTTCTTT. Amino acids: CASSQVGRQDTEAFF.